Listed here are 17 T cell receptor beta chains from one sample, sequenced in a study of blood T cells in healthy people across ages. With a J-beta primer mix and a sample-barcoded 5' primer, a second PCR ran roughly 6 to 11 cycles. TCRdb independently ran MiXCR on the 5' RACE reads; one entry per CDR3 protein. The table records around 1,000,000 distinct CDR3 sequences, around two fifths of them present only once. Sequenced material: blood. These receptors all come from a man aged 18 to 29 in good health.

V gene TRBV7-8 combines with J gene TRBJ1-4; D remains unclear. CDR1 and CDR2 from the germline V gene are SGHVS and FQNEAQ. The CDR3 loop spans 15 amino acids. V was trimmed by 3 bases and J by 7 bases, leaving 15 bases between them. CDR3 region: CASSLSWPGSEKLFF. The DNA for the CDR3 is TGTGCCAGCAGCTTGTCTTGGCCCGGGAGTGAAAAACTGTTTTTT.

A few counts support this clonotype. One junction end disagrees with the germline gene, perhaps due to a read error. V gene TRBV7-8 combines with J gene TRBJ1-1; D unclear. The germline V gene encodes CDR1 SGHVS and CDR2 FQNEAQ. The CDR3 totals 16 residues. This chain's CDR3 is CASCLDRRAAGTEAFF. CDR3 DNA: TGTGCCAGCTGCTTGGATCGGAGGGCCGCGGGCACTGAAGCTTTCTTT.

This chain uses TRBV12-3 or TRBV12-4 with TRBJ1-4; D is unclear. Trimming removed 2 bases from V and 3 bases from J, with 10 bases in between. The CDR3 extends over 15 amino acids. The DNA for the CDR3 is TGTGCCAGCAGTTTAAACTGGGCGCCTAATGAAAAACTGTTTTTT. Protein: CASSLNWAPNEKLFF.

This clonotype appeared many times. This chain's CDR3 is CASTPEGSKPRIWAQYF. As DNA, the CDR3 is TGTGCCAGCACCCCAGAGGGGAGCAAACCACGTATCTGGGCGCAGTATTTT. The V and J genes are TRBV12-3 or TRBV12-4 and TRBJ2-3, with D perhaps assigned TRBD1 or TRBD2 (5 bases each). V was shortened by 7 bases and J by 10 bases, with 30 bases between the two germline ends. The CDR3 totals 17 residues.

For this clonotype: This may be a read error, as it is one base from a much larger clone. This chain uses TRBV29-1 with TRBJ2-1, with 7 nucleotides matching TRBD2. Trimming removed 7 bases from V and 4 bases from J; junction bases left unmatched: 13. The CDR3 is 15 residues long. Germline V lookup: CDR1 SQVTM, CDR2 ANQGSEA. CDR3 nucleotides: TGCAGCGCGGGGAGGGGCGACGCTTCTTACAATGAGCAGTTCTTC. As protein: CSAGRGDASYNEQFF.

This chain connects TRBV7-7 to TRBJ2-1, with TRBD1 as a possible D gene (5 bases). The CDR3 has 15 residues. Per germline, CDR1 SSHAT and CDR2 FNYEAQ (reference sequence). V gave up 3 bases and J gave up 2 bases, with 11 bases separating them. This CDR3 is CASSLYQTAYNEQFF. The CDR3 DNA follows: TGTGCCAGCAGCTTGTACCAGACAGCCTACAATGAGCAGTTCTTC.

CDR3 loop: CASSRGEGIEKLFF. The CDR3, as DNA: TGCGCCAGCAGCCGGGGCGAAGGGATCGAAAAACTGTTTTTT. The chain employs TRBV5-1 and TRBJ1-4; tentatively, D is TRBD1 (5 bases). This CDR3 has 14 residues. Germline values: CDR1 SGHRS, CDR2 YFSETQ. V was shortened by 4 bases and J by 8 bases, with 15 bases between the two germline ends.

The sample holds a few counts of this clonotype. The chain recombines TRBV5-1 with TRBJ2-5; 14 nucleotides align to TRBD2. V was clipped by 4 bases and J by 4 bases; unmatched bases: 9. The CDR3 is 17 residues long. Germline loops: CDR1 SGHRS, CDR2 YFSETQ. DNA of the CDR3: TGCGCCAGCAGCATGACTAGCGGGGGGGCCTTTGTAGAGACCCAGTACTTC. This codes for CASSMTSGGAFVETQYF.

The V call is TRBV19, the J call TRBJ2-5; perhaps TRBD2 as D (6 bases). This CDR3 spans 14 amino acids. Germline V gene data show CDR1 as LNHDA and CDR2 as SQIVND (reference sequence). V lost 6 bases and J 1 base, leaving 12 bases between the germline ends. The chain's CDR3 is CASSAREIQETQYF. In DNA, the CDR3 is TGTGCCAGTAGCGCGCGGGAAATCCAAGAGACCCAGTACTTC.

This clonotype was observed once. The rearrangement uses TRBV25-1 and TRBJ2-3; the match to TRBD2 covers 10 bases. Trimming removed 3 bases from V and 1 base from J; junction bases left unmatched: 4. The CDR3 has 16 amino acids. Germline V CDR1 and CDR2: MGHDK, SYGVNS. The CDR3 DNA reads TGTGCCAGCAGTGAGTATAGCGGGGGGCGCACAGATACGCAGTATTTT. Translated, it gives CASSEYSGGRTDTQYF.

This clonotype is a singleton in its sample. The chain couples TRBV4-2 to TRBJ2-4; TRBD2 is a possible D gene (6 bases). The J call may be wrong; the DNA end is better matched by TRBJ2-7. This CDR3 region has 16 residues. Germline lookup yields CDR1 LGHNA and CDR2 YNFKEQ. CDR3 coding DNA: TGTGCCAGCAGCCAAGAAGGGCTGGAGGGGACCTACGAGCAGTACTTC. Translation: CASSQEGLEGTYEQYF.

The chain joins TRBV7-9 to TRBJ2-3, with D perhaps TRBD2 (6 bases). V was shortened by 5 bases and J by 3 bases, with 18 bases between the two germline ends. Germline V lookup: CDR1 SEHNR, CDR2 FQNEAQ (reference sequence). The CDR3 covers 16 residues. CDR3 protein: CASSDGREVATDTQYF. The CDR3 DNA sequence: TGTGCCAGCAGCGATGGCAGGGAGGTAGCAACAGATACGCAGTATTTT.

The chain is built from TRBV7-2 and TRBJ2-1; 7 bases match TRBD1. The ends lost 1 base at V and 2 bases at J; junction bases unmatched: 11. The CDR3 is 18 amino acids. Germline V lookup: CDR1 SGHTA, CDR2 FQGNSA. For the CDR3, the DNA is TGTGCCAGCAGCTTAGTAGCCGGGACAGAGATTACCTACAATGAGCAGTTCTTC. This encodes CASSLVAGTEITYNEQFF.

CDR3 in amino acids: CASSGSRRVNQPQHF. As DNA, the CDR3 is TGCGCCAGCAGTGGGTCGCGCAGGGTCAATCAGCCCCAGCATTTT. J is TRBJ1-5 and V is TRBV10-2; a possible D gene is TRBD1 (5 bases). CDR1 and CDR2 (germline): WSHSY, SAAADI. The CDR3 extends over 15 amino acids. V was cut by 4 bases and J by 3 bases, with 13 bases left in between.

This clonotype was observed a handful of times. V and J are TRBV20-1 and TRBJ1-5; 9 positions match TRBD1. The CDR3 covers 13 residues. Germline lookup yields CDR1 DFQATT and CDR2 SNEGSKA (reference sequence). Germline trimming cut 5 bases from V and 6 bases from J; bases unmatched to any gene: 5. CDR3 residues: CSAAGTGIQPQHF. In nucleotides, the CDR3 is TGCAGTGCTGCCGGGACAGGGATTCAGCCCCAGCATTTT.

This clonotype was observed a few times. The chain couples TRBV6-2 or TRBV6-3 to TRBJ2-5; perhaps TRBD1 as D (5 bases). V was trimmed by 0 bases and J by 1 base, leaving 9 bases between them. This CDR3 comprises 15 residues. The V gene's germline CDR1 is MNHEY and CDR2 SVGEGT. CDR3 region: CASSYSSRAQETQYF. The CDR3 DNA reads TGTGCCAGCAGTTACTCGAGCAGGGCCCAAGAGACCCAGTACTTC.

The sample holds one count of this clonotype. The chain links TRBV10-3 to TRBJ1-6, with D possibly matching TRBD1 (6 bases). The CDR3 totals 13 residues. Germline CDR1 is ENHRY and CDR2 is SYGVKD. Trimming took 7 bases from V and 6 from J, leaving 10 bases between them. CDR3 sequence (DNA): TGTGCCATCAAAGGGGGGCTTAATTCACCCCTCCACTTT. Its translation: CAIKGGLNSPLHF.